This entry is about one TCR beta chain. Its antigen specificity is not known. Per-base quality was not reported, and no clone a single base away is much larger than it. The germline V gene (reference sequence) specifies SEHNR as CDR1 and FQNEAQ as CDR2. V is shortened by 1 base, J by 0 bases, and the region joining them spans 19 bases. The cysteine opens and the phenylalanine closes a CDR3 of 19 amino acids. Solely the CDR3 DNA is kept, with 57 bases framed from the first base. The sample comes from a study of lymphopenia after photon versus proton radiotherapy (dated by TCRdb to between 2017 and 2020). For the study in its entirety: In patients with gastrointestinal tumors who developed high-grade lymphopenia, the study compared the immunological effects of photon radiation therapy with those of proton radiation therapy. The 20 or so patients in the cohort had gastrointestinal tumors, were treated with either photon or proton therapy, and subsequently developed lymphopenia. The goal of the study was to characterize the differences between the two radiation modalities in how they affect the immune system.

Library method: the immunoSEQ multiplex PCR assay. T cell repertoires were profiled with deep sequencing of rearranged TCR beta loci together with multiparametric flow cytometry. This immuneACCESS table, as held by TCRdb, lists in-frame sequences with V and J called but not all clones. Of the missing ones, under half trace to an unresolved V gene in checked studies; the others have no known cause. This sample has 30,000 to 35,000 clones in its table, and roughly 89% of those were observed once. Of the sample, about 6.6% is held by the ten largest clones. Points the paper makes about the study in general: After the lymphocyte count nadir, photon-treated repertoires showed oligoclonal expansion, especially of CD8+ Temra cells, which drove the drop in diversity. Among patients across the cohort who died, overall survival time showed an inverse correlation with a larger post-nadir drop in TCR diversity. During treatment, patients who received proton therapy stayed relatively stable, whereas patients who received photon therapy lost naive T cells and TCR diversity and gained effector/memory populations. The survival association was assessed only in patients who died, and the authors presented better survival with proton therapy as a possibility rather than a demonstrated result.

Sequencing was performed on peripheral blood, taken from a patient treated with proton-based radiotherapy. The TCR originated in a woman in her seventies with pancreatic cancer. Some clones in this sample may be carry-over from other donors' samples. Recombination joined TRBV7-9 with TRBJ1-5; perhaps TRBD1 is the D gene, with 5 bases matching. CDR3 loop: CASSLVTGSDTASNQPQHF. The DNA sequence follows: TGTGCCAGCAGCTTAGTTACGGGTTCGGACACCGCTAGCAATCAGCCCCAGCATTTT.